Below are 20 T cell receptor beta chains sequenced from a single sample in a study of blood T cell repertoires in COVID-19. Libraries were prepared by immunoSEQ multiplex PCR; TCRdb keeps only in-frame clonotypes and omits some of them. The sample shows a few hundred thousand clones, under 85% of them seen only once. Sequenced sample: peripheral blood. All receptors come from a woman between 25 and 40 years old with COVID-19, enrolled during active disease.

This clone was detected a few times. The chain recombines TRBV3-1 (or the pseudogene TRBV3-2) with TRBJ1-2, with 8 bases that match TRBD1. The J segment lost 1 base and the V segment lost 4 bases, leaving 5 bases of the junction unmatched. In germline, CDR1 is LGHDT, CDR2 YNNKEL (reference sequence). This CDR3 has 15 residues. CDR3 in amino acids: CASSRSQGDNYGYTF. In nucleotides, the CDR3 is TGTGCCAGCAGCCGATCACAGGGGGATAACTATGGCTACACCTTC.

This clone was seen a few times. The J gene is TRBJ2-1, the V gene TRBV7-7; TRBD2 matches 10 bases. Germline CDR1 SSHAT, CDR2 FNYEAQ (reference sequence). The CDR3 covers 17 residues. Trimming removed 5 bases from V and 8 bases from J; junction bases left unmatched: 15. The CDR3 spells CASSRFWGAGGEDEQFF. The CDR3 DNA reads TGTGCCAGCAGCCGGTTTTGGGGAGCGGGAGGGGAGGATGAGCAGTTCTTC.

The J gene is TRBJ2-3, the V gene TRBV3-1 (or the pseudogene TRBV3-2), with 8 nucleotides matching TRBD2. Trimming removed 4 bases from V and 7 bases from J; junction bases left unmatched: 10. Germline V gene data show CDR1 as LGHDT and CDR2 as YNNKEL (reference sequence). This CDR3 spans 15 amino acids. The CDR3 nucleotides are TGTGCCAGCAGCCCTACTAGCGGCGCGGGGAATACGCAGTATTTT. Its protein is CASSPTSGAGNTQYF.

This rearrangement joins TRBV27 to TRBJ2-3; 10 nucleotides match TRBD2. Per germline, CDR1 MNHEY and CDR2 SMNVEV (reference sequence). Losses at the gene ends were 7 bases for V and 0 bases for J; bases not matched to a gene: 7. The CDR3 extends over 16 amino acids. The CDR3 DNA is TGTGCCAGCATCCCACTAGCGGGGTTTAGCACAGATACGCAGTATTTT. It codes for CASIPLAGFSTDTQYF.

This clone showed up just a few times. The CDR3 spells CASSELGWEYKAFF. The CDR3 DNA follows: TGTGCCAGCAGCGAACTCGGGTGGGAGTATAAGGCTTTCTTT. The chain links TRBV2 to TRBJ1-1; D gene uncertain. CDR3 size: 14 residues. CDR1 is SNHLY, CDR2 FYNNEI, per germline. The V and J ends lost 6 bases and 11 bases respectively, with 22 bases between them.

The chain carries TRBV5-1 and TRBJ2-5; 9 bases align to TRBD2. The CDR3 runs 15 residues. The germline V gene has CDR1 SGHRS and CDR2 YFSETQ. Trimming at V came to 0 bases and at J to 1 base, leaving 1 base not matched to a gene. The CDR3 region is CASSLGTSAQETQYF. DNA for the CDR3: TGCGCCAGCAGCTTGGGGACTAGCGCCCAAGAGACCCAGTACTTC.

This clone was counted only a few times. The CDR3 reads CASSPNRAGNEKLFF. The CDR3 DNA is TGTGCCAGTAGCCCAAACAGGGCAGGTAATGAAAAACTGTTTTTT. This chain links TRBV19 with TRBJ1-4; TRBD1 is a possible D gene (6 bases). Germline V gives CDR1 LNHDA, CDR2 SQIVND (reference sequence). This CDR3 is 15 amino acids long. V was shortened by 6 bases and J by 4 bases, with 15 bases between the two germline ends.

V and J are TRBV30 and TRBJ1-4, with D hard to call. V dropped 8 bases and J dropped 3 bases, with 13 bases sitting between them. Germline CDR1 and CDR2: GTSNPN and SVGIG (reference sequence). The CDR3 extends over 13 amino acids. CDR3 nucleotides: TGTGCCGTAGAAGTGCGGGCTAATGAAAAACTGTTTTTT. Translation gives CAVEVRANEKLFF.

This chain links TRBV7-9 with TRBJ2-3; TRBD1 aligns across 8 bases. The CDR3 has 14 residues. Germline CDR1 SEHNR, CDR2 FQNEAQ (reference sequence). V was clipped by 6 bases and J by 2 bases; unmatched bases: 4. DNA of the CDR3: TGTGCCAGCAGGGACAGGGCCTACACAGATACGCAGTATTTT. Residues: CASRDRAYTDTQYF. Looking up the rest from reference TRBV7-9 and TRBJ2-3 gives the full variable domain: DTGVSQNPRHKITKRGQNVTFRCDPISEHNRLYWYRQTLGQGPEFLTYFQNEAQLEKSRLLSDRFSAERPKGSFSTLEIQRTEQGDSAMYLCASRDRAYTDTQYFGPGTRLTVL.

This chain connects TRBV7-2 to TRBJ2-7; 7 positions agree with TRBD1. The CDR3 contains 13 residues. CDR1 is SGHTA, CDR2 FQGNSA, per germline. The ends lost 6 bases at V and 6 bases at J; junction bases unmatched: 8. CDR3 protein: CASSLLQGTEQYF. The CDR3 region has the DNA TGTGCCAGCAGTCTTTTACAGGGGACCGAGCAGTACTTC.

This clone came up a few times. CDR3 in DNA: TGCGCCAGCAGCCAAACCGACCTTGGGACCGGGGGCTATGGCTACACCTTC. It is translated as CASSQTDLGTGGYGYTF. V is TRBV4-1 and J is TRBJ1-2; a weak D match, TRBD1 (5 bases). The CDR3 loop spans 17 amino acids. Germline loops: CDR1 MGHRA, CDR2 YSYEKL. The V and J ends lost 2 bases and 4 bases respectively, with 20 bases between them.

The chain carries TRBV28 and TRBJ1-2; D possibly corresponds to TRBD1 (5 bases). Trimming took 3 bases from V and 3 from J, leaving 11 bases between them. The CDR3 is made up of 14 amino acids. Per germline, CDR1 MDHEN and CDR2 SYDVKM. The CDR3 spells CASSFQGGYYGYTF. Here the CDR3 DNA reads TGTGCCAGCAGTTTCCAGGGAGGATACTATGGCTACACCTTC.

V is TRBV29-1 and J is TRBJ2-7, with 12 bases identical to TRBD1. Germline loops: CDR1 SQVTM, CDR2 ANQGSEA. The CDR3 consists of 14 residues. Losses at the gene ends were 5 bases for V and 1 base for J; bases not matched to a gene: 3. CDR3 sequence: CSVWDRGRSYEQYF. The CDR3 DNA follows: TGCAGCGTTTGGGACAGGGGGCGGTCCTACGAGCAGTACTTC.

The CDR3 reads CASSLGQGPYYGYTF. CDR3 nucleotides: TGTGCCAGCAGCTTGGGACAGGGCCCCTACTATGGCTACACCTTC. The rearrangement uses TRBV5-6 and TRBJ1-2, with TRBD1 identical over 7 bases. Germline values: CDR1 SGHDT, CDR2 YYEEEE. The trim removed 0 bases at V and 3 bases at J, leaving 5 bases unmatched. The CDR3 sequence is 15 residues long.

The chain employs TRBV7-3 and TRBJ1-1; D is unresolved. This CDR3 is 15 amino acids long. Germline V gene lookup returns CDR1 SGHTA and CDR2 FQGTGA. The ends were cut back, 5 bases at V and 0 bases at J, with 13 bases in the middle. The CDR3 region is CASSPGEGMNTEAFF. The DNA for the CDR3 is TGTGCCAGCAGCCCGGGAGAGGGAATGAACACTGAAGCTTTCTTT.

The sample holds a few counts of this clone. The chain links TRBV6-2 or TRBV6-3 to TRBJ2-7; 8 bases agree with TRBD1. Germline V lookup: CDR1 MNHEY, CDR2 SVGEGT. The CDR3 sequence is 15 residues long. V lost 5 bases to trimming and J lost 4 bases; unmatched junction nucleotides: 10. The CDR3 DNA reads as TGTGCCAGCAGTCCGTTTTCAGGGGGCTTGTACGAGCAGTACTTC. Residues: CASSPFSGGLYEQYF.

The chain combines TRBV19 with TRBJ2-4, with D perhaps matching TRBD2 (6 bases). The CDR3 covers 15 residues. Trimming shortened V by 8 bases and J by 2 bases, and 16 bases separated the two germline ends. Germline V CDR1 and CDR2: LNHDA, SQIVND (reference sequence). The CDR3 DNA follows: TGTGCCAGTGGCGGTAGCGGATCTCCCAAAAACATTCAGTACTTC. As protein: CASGGSGSPKNIQYF.

CDR3 sequence reads: CASSEPGTGGFGNTIYF. The CDR3 DNA follows: TGCGCCAGCAGTGAGCCCGGGACAGGGGGTTTTGGAAACACCATATATTTT. This chain connects TRBV10-2 to TRBJ1-3, with 11 nucleotides matching TRBD1. The CDR3 is 17 amino acids. J lost 3 bases, V lost 2 bases, and 6 bases had no gene match. Looked up from germline, CDR1 is WSHSY and CDR2 is SAAADI.

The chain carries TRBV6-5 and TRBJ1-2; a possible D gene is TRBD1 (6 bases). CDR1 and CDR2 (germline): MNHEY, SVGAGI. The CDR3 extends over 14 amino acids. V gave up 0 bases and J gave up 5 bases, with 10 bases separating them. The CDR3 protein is CASSYSPGEYGYTF. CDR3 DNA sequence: TGTGCCAGCAGTTACTCGCCAGGGGAGTATGGCTACACCTTC.

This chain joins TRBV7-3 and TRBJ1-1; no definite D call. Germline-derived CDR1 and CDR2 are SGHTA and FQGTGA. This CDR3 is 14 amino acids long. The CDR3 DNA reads TGTTCTCCCGCTCGACCCAGGTCCCACCCTGAAGCTTTCTTT. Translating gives CSPARPRSHPEAFF.